The rows below give T cell receptor beta chains drawn from one sample of a study of T cell repertoires in cytomegalovirus infection. A single record per CDR3 protein comes from TCRdb applying MiXCR to the reads. The table shows under 250,000 distinct CDR3 sequences, with approximately 7% occurring only once. The sample taken for sequencing was PBMCs. The receptor source for this set is a human donor in good health (CMV status not recorded). Some clones in this sample may be carry-over from other donors' samples. The CDR3 runs from the conserved cysteine through the conserved F or W. The order of the fields is V gene, J gene, clone size, D gene, CDR3 DNA, CDR3 protein. D genes are given only for firm matches. The size entry is marked missing in some rows and otherwise reads once, few, many or a size class.

TRBV29-1	TRBJ2-7	few	-	TGCAGCGTTGAAGGACAGGAGATCTACGAGCAGTACTTC	CSVEGQEIYEQYF
TRBV20-1	TRBJ1-2	many	TRBD1	TGCAGTGCTAGCCCTGACAGGGTGGGTGGCTACACCTTC	CSASPDRVGGYTF
TRBV28	TRBJ2-3	-	-	TGTGCCAGCAGTCCCAGGAGGCCTGGTGAAGATACGCAGTATTTT	CASSPRRPGEDTQYF
TRBV5-1	TRBJ2-3	-	TRBD2	TGCGCCAGCAGCTTGGCCCTAGCGGGGGGCACAGATACGCAGTATTTT	CASSLALAGGTDTQYF
TRBV7-6	TRBJ2-7	many	-	TGTGCCAGCAGCTTAATCCAACAGGGTTCGATAATGGGGAACGAGCAGTACTTC	CASSLIQQGSIMGNEQYF
TRBV5-1	TRBJ2-1	many	TRBD1	TGCGCCAGCAGCAGTGCCGGGACAGGGCTATACAATGAGCAGTTCTTC	CASSSAGTGLYNEQFF
TRBV11-2	TRBJ2-2	many	-	TGTGCCAGCAGCTTAGAAATCAACACCGGGGAGCTGTTTTTT	CASSLEINTGELFF
TRBV10-3	TRBJ2-7	few	TRBD1	TGTGCCACCAAGACAGGGGGGGCCTACGAGCAGTACTTC	CATKTGGAYEQYF
TRBV28	TRBJ2-7	many	TRBD1	TGTGCCAGCAGTTTCTACGGGACAGGACGGGACGAGCAGTACTTC	CASSFYGTGRDEQYF
TRBV6-2/TRBV6-3	TRBJ1-5	many	-	TGTGCCAGCAGTTACCGGGGTGGGAGCAATCAGCCCCAGCATTTT	CASSYRGGSNQPQHF
TRBV20-1	TRBJ2-5	many	-	TGCAGTGCCGCTTTGACAGGACAAGAGACCCAGTACTTC	CSAALTGQETQYF
TRBV29-1	TRBJ2-3	many	-	TGCAGCGTGCAGCGAGGGCTAAGCACAGATACGCAGTATTTT	CSVQRGLSTDTQYF
TRBV7-2	TRBJ1-4	many	TRBD1	TGTGCCAGCAGCTTCCGGACAGGCGGGATTGAAAAACTGTTTTTT	CASSFRTGGIEKLFF
TRBV7-8	TRBJ2-3	many	TRBD2	TGTGCCAGCAGCTTAAAGAGGACTAGCGGGGCCTTGGATACGCAGTATTTT	CASSLKRTSGALDTQYF
TRBV20-1	TRBJ1-2	many	-	TGCAGTGCTAGAGCTACAGGGCCGAATAACTATGGCTACACCTTC	CSARATGPNNYGYTF
TRBV20-1	TRBJ2-2	-	-	TGCAGTGCCCTTGGGCGGGGGAACACCGGGGAGCTGTTTTTT	CSALGRGNTGELFF
TRBV7-9	TRBJ1-1	many	-	TGTGCCAGCAGCTTAAAGATAGGGGCCCTCACTGAAGCTTTCTTT	CASSLKIGALTEAFF
TRBV4-1	TRBJ1-4	few	TRBD1	TGCGCCAGCAGCCCGGCCGGGACAGCTAATGAAAAACTGTTTTTT	CASSPAGTANEKLFF
TRBV7-9	TRBJ1-5	many	TRBD1	TGTGCCAGCAGCCGTACGGGACAGAATAGCAATCAGCCCCAGCATTTT	CASSRTGQNSNQPQHF
TRBV29-1	TRBJ2-1	many	-	TGCAGCGTTCAGGGTAGCCTATACAATGAGCAGTTCTTC	CSVQGSLYNEQFF
TRBV19	TRBJ1-1	many	-	TGTGCCAGTAGTATCTTCGCCACGATGAACACTGAAGCTTTCTTT	CASSIFATMNTEAFF
TRBV30	TRBJ1-5	few	TRBD1	TGTGCCTGGTCGACAGGGGGTCAGCCCCAGCATTTT	CAWSTGGQPQHF
TRBV7-6	TRBJ1-2	few	-	TGTGCCAGCAGCTTAGCACTCTGGGGGGCAACTAACCAGTCTTATGGCTACACCTTC	CASSLALWGATNQSYGYTF